The TCR beta chain under discussion was sequenced for a study of shared clonotypes between healthy human individuals. CDR3 length: 13 amino acids. V dropped 2 bases and J dropped 10 bases, with 13 bases sitting between them. Germline CDR1 and CDR2: SGHNT and YYREEE (reference sequence). Genomic DNA of each subset was evenly split across several immunoSEQ plates. The table came from immunoSEQ multiplex PCR; TCRdb's copy has only in-frame clones and leaves some out. The sample records 1.5 million to 2.5 million clones, about 95% being singletons. As to this clone: Its antigen is currently unknown.

As defined, naive CD8 cells were CD45RO-negative and positively selected for CCR7, with terminally differentiated effector memory CD45RA+ cells excluded. Study-wide results and limits: Clonotypes not shared had lower generation probabilities than those common to all four donors.

The rearrangement joins TRBV5-4 to TRBJ2-1, with a possible D match to TRBD1 (6 bases). Sequenced material: naive CD8+ T cells sorted from blood. This TCR was recovered from a man younger than 35 in good health. The DNA for the CDR3 is TGTGCCAGCAGCTTAGGGACACCTGGAGAGCAGTTCTTC. It is translated as CASSLGTPGEQFF.